The rows below give T cell receptor beta chains drawn from one sample of a study of graft-versus-host responses after intestinal transplantation. Using immunoSEQ multiplex PCR, the repertoire was profiled, and TCRdb retains in-frame clones only, with some absent. The sample lists 15,000 to 20,000 clones; around 39% were seen once. Material: alloreactive CD4+ T cells from a mixed lymphocyte reaction culture, obtained before intestinal transplant. These receptors were taken from a human patient who received an intestinal transplant. Both conserved end residues are part of each CDR3. Fields, in order: CDR3 DNA, CDR3 protein, V gene, clone size, J gene, D gene. The D gene is left open where the match is weak. The size of a clone is reported for some rows only, either as once, few or many, or as a class for expanded clones.

CDR3 DNA: TGCGCCAGCGGCTCTAGCGGGGGTGGCACAGATACGCAGTATTTT
CDR3 protein: CASGSSGGGTDTQYF
V gene: TRBV10-1
clone size: .
J gene: TRBJ2-3
D gene: TRBD2

CDR3 DNA: TGTGCTAGTGGTTTGGTACGGGTGACAGGGGTCAAATACGAGCAGTACTTC
CDR3 protein: CASGLVRVTGVKYEQYF
V gene: TRBV12-5
clone size: .
J gene: TRBJ2-7
D gene: TRBD1

CDR3 DNA: TGTGCCAGTATCCCGGGACAGGGGTCCCCTGAAGCTTTCTTT
CDR3 protein: CASIPGQGSPEAFF
V gene: TRBV19
clone size: .
J gene: TRBJ1-1
D gene: TRBD1

CDR3 DNA: TGTGCCAGCAGTGAGATATCCTATGGCTACACCTTC
CDR3 protein: CASSEISYGYTF
V gene: TRBV2
clone size: few
J gene: TRBJ1-2
D gene: .

CDR3 DNA: TGTGCCAGTAGGGGGACAGACCTCTGGATGAACACTGAAGCTTTCTTT
CDR3 protein: CASRGTDLWMNTEAFF
V gene: TRBV19
clone size: few
J gene: TRBJ1-1
D gene: TRBD1

CDR3 DNA: TGTGCCAGCAGCTTAACTGTAAGCACAGATACGCAGTATTTT
CDR3 protein: CASSLTVSTDTQYF
V gene: TRBV5-4
clone size: .
J gene: TRBJ2-3
D gene: .

CDR3 DNA: TGCGCCAGCAGCCTCCGGGTTACTATGAACACCGGGGAGCTGTTTTTT
CDR3 protein: CASSLRVTMNTGELFF
V gene: TRBV5-1
clone size: .
J gene: TRBJ2-2
D gene: .

CDR3 DNA: TGTGCCAGTAGTATAGGGGCAGGCCCATATGGCTACACCTTC
CDR3 protein: CASSIGAGPYGYTF
V gene: TRBV19
clone size: few
J gene: TRBJ1-2
D gene: .

CDR3 DNA: TGCAGCGTGGCCTCTCGACTAGGTCACGAGCAGTACTTC
CDR3 protein: CSVASRLGHEQYF
V gene: TRBV29-1
clone size: .
J gene: TRBJ2-7
D gene: .

CDR3 DNA: TGTGCCAGCAGCCATCGACAGGGCAGGGTGTCGAATGAGCAGTTCTTC
CDR3 protein: CASSHRQGRVSNEQFF
V gene: TRBV5-4
clone size: .
J gene: TRBJ2-1
D gene: TRBD1

CDR3 DNA: TGCGCCAGCAGCCCCCACGGACAAGAGACCCAGTACTTC
CDR3 protein: CASSPHGQETQYF
V gene: TRBV5-1
clone size: .
J gene: TRBJ2-5
D gene: .